In this sample, the clone carrying this T cell receptor (beta chain) turned up a few times. Its antigen is not identified. The sample comes from a study of metastatic and nonmetastatic thyroid tumors. About the study: Patients with malignant and benign thyroid disease provided blood and tumor or nodule tissue, whose repertoires were compared.

With MiXCR, TCRdb called clones anew from the PCR reads. The data contain more than 10,000 clones, 25% to 30% of them singletons. Treatment of any kind had been given to no patient before thyroid surgery. General study results and limits: Within blood and tumor, benign nodules reportedly had significantly lower TCR beta diversity than malignant thyroid tumors did.

The germline gives CDR1 MNHEY, CDR2 SVGEGT. The length of the CDR3 is 14 residues. The V segment lost 2 bases and the J segment 8 bases; nucleotides outside the gene matches: 8. Material for sequencing was tumor tissue. This receptor was identified in a female donor with papillary thyroid cancer or a benign thyroid nodule (not recorded which). Some clones in this sample may be carry-over from other donors' samples. The rearrangement joins TRBV6-2 or TRBV6-3 to TRBJ1-1, with 7 bases identical to TRBD1. The CDR3 protein is CASSYPRTGAEAFF. DNA of the CDR3: TGTGCCAGCAGTTACCCTCGGACAGGTGCCGAAGCTTTCTTT.